This TCR beta chain appears in the sequencing data of a study of cytomegalovirus exposure and HLA in healthy donors. Findings of the study overall: Analysis performed later showed TCR beta chains linked to HLA being more clonally expanded than equally common others. Most of the TCR beta V segments (in an earlier analysis) were productive either about 87% or about 30% of the time.

A note on this clone: Its antigen is undetermined.

Per germline, CDR1 GTSNPN and CDR2 SVGIG (reference sequence). Trimming took 0 bases from V and 6 from J, leaving 9 bases between them. This CDR3 has 13 residues. Amplification used 60 Vbeta primers and 13 Jbeta primers. Sequencing used immunoSEQ multiplex PCR; TCRdb keeps in-frame clones, though not all of them. The table lists some 160,000 clones, around 77% of them singletons. Sequences were obtained from PBMCs. The chain links TRBV30 to TRBJ1-5; D remains unclear. This TCR derives from a woman younger than 45 in good health and CMV-seronegative. The CDR3 loop is CAWSVLMGQPQHF. The CDR3 nucleotides are TGTGCCTGGAGTGTACTAATGGGTCAGCCCCAGCATTTT.